This passage covers 5 T cell receptor beta chains from one sample sequenced in a study of blood T cell repertoires in COVID-19 (dated by TCRdb to the early 2020s). The library was produced with the immunoSEQ multiplex PCR assay. Here the immuneACCESS table is served through TCRdb, limited to in-frame sequences with V and J called. Missing clones are a known gap in these copies; in checked studies unresolved V genes cover under half, and the rest lacks a known reason. The sample table holds about 200,000 clones, of which approximately 87% were seen once. The ten largest clones add up to roughly 6.2% of the sample. Sequences were obtained from peripheral blood. The receptors stem from a man aged 55 to 70 who had recovered from COVID-19.

The sample holds a few counts of this clone. The rearrangement joins TRBV15 to TRBJ1-5; D uncertain. Between the trimmed V and J ends, which lost 0 bases and 4 bases, there was a span of 10 bases. Germline V lookup: CDR1 LNHNV, CDR2 YYDKDF (reference sequence). CDR3 size: 15 residues. The CDR3 is CATSRDWVTNQPQHF. The CDR3 DNA is TGTGCCACCAGCAGAGATTGGGTGACTAATCAGCCCCAGCATTTT.

The chain carries TRBV5-1 and TRBJ2-5; 7 positions agree with TRBD1. V trimming: 4 bases; J trimming: 1 base; junction bases outside the gene matches: 4. The V gene's germline CDR1 is SGHRS and CDR2 YFSETQ. There are 14 residues in the CDR3. The CDR3 region has the DNA TGCGCCAGCAGCAGCGGACAGGTCCAAGAGACCCAGTACTTC. Its protein is CASSSGQVQETQYF.

The chain links TRBV30 to TRBJ1-3, with D uncertain. This CDR3 comprises 15 residues. Germline CDR1 GTSNPN, CDR2 SVGIG (reference sequence). The V end was cut by 2 bases, the J end by 0 bases, with 11 bases between. The CDR3 protein is CAWSSDSFSGNTIYF. The CDR3 nucleotides are TGTGCCTGGAGTTCGGACTCCTTCTCTGGAAACACCATATATTTT. Complete variable domain (other parts from reference TRBV30 and TRBJ1-3): SQTIHQWPATLVQPVGSPLSLECTVEGTSNPNLYWYRQAAGRGLQLLFYSVGIGQISSEVPQNLSASRPQDRQFILSSKKLLLSDSGFYLCAWSSDSFSGNTIYFGEGSWLTVV.

The chain has TRBV6-1 and TRBJ1-3, with D possibly being TRBD1 (5 bases). Germline loops: CDR1 MNHNS, CDR2 SASEGT. V gave up 1 base and J gave up 3 bases, with 16 bases separating them. The CDR3 has 17 amino acids. This CDR3 is CASSEDPVGRVGNTIYF. The DNA of the CDR3 is TGTGCCAGCAGTGAAGATCCTGTGGGCAGGGTTGGAAACACCATATATTTT.

The chain is built from TRBV7-3 and TRBJ2-1, with 9 bases identical to TRBD2. V lost 3 bases, J lost 7 bases, and 10 bases stayed unmatched. The germline CDR1 and CDR2 sequences are SGHTA and FQGTGA. This CDR3 region has 16 residues. CDR3 region: CASSLFSGSLVNEQFF. The CDR3 DNA follows: TGTGCCAGCAGCTTGTTTAGCGGGAGTCTTGTGAATGAGCAGTTCTTC.